The rows below give T cell receptor beta chains drawn from one sample of a study of blood T cell repertoires in COVID-19. The table came from immunoSEQ multiplex PCR; TCRdb's copy has only in-frame clones and leaves some out. This sample has 100,000 or so clones, with 91% found just once. Material for sequencing was peripheral blood. These receptors all come from a human donor with active COVID-19. The donor label of this sample is uncertain. Each CDR3 is given with its conserved first and last residue. The order of the fields is D gene, clone size, J gene, V gene, CDR3 DNA, CDR3 protein. The D gene is left open where the match is weak. For some rows the clone size is stated as once, few or many, or as a class when expanded; others skip it.

d_gene: TRBD2
abundance: .
j_gene: TRBJ2-3
v_gene: TRBV3-1/TRBV3-2
CDR3nt: TGTGCCAGCAGCCAGATTAGGCGGGGGGGCGATACGCAGTATTTT
CDR3aa: CASSQIRRGGDTQYF

d_gene: TRBD2
abundance: .
j_gene: TRBJ2-1
v_gene: TRBV3-1/TRBV3-2
CDR3nt: TGTGCCAGCAGCCAAGATCTCGGGGGGGCAGAGCAGTTCTTC
CDR3aa: CASSQDLGGAEQFF

d_gene: .
abundance: once
j_gene: TRBJ2-3
v_gene: TRBV6-5
CDR3nt: TGTGCCAGCAGTTACTCCCCGGGTCGCACAGATACGCAGTATTTT
CDR3aa: CASSYSPGRTDTQYF

d_gene: .
abundance: .
j_gene: TRBJ2-3
v_gene: TRBV10-3
CDR3nt: TGTGCCACCGTTTCGGGGGGCCGGGAAGATACGCAGTATTTT
CDR3aa: CATVSGGREDTQYF

d_gene: TRBD1
abundance: .
j_gene: TRBJ1-3
v_gene: TRBV25-1
CDR3nt: TGTGCCAGCACCCAGGGGGTACGCTCTGGAAACACCATATATTTT
CDR3aa: CASTQGVRSGNTIYF

d_gene: TRBD1
abundance: few
j_gene: TRBJ2-1
v_gene: TRBV6-4
CDR3nt: TGTGCCAGCAGTGACTCGACAGGGGGCTACAATGAGCAGTTCTTC
CDR3aa: CASSDSTGGYNEQFF

d_gene: .
abundance: .
j_gene: TRBJ2-3
v_gene: TRBV5-4
CDR3nt: TGTGCCAGCAGCTTGGCTGAGCGCTTTACAGATACGCAGTATTTT
CDR3aa: CASSLAERFTDTQYF

d_gene: TRBD2
abundance: .
j_gene: TRBJ2-2
v_gene: TRBV11-1
CDR3nt: TGTGCCAGCAGACGGGGGGGCCTCGGGGAGCTGTTTTTT
CDR3aa: CASRRGGLGELFF

d_gene: .
abundance: once
j_gene: TRBJ2-1
v_gene: TRBV11-2
CDR3nt: TGTGCCAGCAGCTCTCAGGGTTTTGGTGAGCAGTTCTTC
CDR3aa: CASSSQGFGEQFF

d_gene: TRBD2
abundance: .
j_gene: TRBJ2-1
v_gene: TRBV9
CDR3nt: TGTGCCAGCAGCGTAGCTACGGGTCTAGCGGGGGGACGCTACAATGAGCAGTTCTTC
CDR3aa: CASSVATGLAGGRYNEQFF